This TCR beta chain came from a study of blood T cell repertoires in COVID-19. The wider study: COVID-19 samples, acute and convalescent, were from the United States, Italy and Spain. The analysed material was cDNA or gDNA that came from T cells, B-cell-depleted T cells, or PBMCs.

The CDR3 extends over 12 amino acids. Germline CDR1 is MNHNY and CDR2 is SVGAGI (reference sequence). Trimming stripped 10 bases from V and 7 bases from J, with 14 bases between. In the authors' methods: Using reference gene primer amplification, nucleated cell counts were estimated. Only in-frame clones appear in the TCRdb table, and some are missing; sequencing was by immunoSEQ multiplex PCR. V, J and clone size reflect that table, while D and trimming were determined from the DNA. The sample includes approximately 9,600 clones, 70% to 90% seen only once; the top ten take about 5.4%. This TCR was sampled from a human donor in a cohort sampled during active COVID-19. The sample was peripheral blood. The V gene is TRBV6-6, the J gene TRBJ1-5, with a possible D match to TRBD1 (5 bases). Here the CDR3 reads CATGGGAQPQHF. The CDR3, as DNA: TGTGCCACCGGGGGTGGAGCACAGCCCCAGCATTTT.